This entry lists 8 T cell receptor beta chains sequenced from one sample in a study of regulatory T cells in long-lasting Graves disease. As for time point: persistent/refractory GD, antithyroid drugs over 5 years with positive TRAb. RNA from PBMCs was the source of the TCR library. Construction of the TCR beta libraries employed iRepertoire HTBI primers in conjunction with Arm-PCR of CDR3 regions. TCRdb reanalysed the multiplex PCR reads using MiXCR and keeps one entry per CDR3 protein. The repertoire holds approximately 500,000 distinct CDR3 sequences, with around a fifth as singletons. Sequenced material: peripheral blood mononuclear cells (PBMCs), taken when the disease was refractory, from a patient treated with antithyroid drugs. The source is a female donor with Graves disease.

This clonotype was counted only a few times. The junction differs from germline at one of its ends, possibly a read error. This chain connects TRBV4-2 to TRBJ1-3; D is unresolved. The CDR3 runs to 14 residues. Germline-derived CDR1 and CDR2 are LGHNA and YNFKEQ. This CDR3 reads CASSPAFSGNTTYF. CDR3 DNA sequence: TGTGCCAGCAGCCCCGCCTTCTCTGGAAACACCACATATTTT.

This clonotype has a count of ten or more. This chain links TRBV12-3 or TRBV12-4 with TRBJ1-2; D gene uncertain. The CDR3 loop spans 12 amino acids. The V end lost 5 bases, the J end lost 8 bases, and 12 bases lay between the germline ends. Here the CDR3 reads CASSLWERGYTF. In DNA form, the CDR3 reads TGTGCCAGCAGTCTTTGGGAGCGGGGCTACACCTTC.

The CDR3, as DNA: TGTGCCAGCAGCTTAGGCCGGGCGGGGGAAGAGCAGTACTTC. It encodes CASSLGRAGEEQYF. The chain is built from TRBV7-9 and TRBJ2-7, with 7 nucleotides matching TRBD2. Germline V lookup: CDR1 SEHNR, CDR2 FQNEAQ (reference sequence). The CDR3 extends over 14 amino acids. J gave up 7 bases and V 1 base, and 7 bases lay outside the gene matches.

The CDR3: CASSWDRTGELFF. The CDR3 DNA is TGTGCCAGCAGCTGGGATCGCACCGGGGAGCTGTTTTTT. The chain is built from TRBV14 and TRBJ2-2; D not resolved. This CDR3 has 13 residues. The germline CDR1 and CDR2 sequences are SGHDN and FVKESK. Trimming removed 5 bases from V and 4 bases from J, with 8 bases in between.

V gene TRBV10-3 combines with J gene TRBJ2-2; 11 bases fit TRBD2. V was pared by 2 bases and J by 2 bases, with 1 base of the junction left unmatched. The CDR3 runs to 16 residues. CDR1 and CDR2 from the germline V gene are ENHRY and SYGVKD. In DNA, the CDR3 is TGTGCCATCAGTGAGACTAGCGGGAGTAACACCGGGGAGCTGTTTTTT. Translating gives CAISETSGSNTGELFF.

This clonotype was observed many times. This chain uses TRBV6-1 with TRBJ2-7, with 9 positions matching TRBD1. The CDR3 covers 14 residues. Germline V gene sequence: CDR1 MNHNS, CDR2 SASEGT. V lost 6 bases, J lost 2 bases, and 5 bases stayed unmatched. The CDR3 reads CASRRDRAPYEQYF. CDR3 bases: TGTGCCAGCAGGCGGGACAGGGCGCCCTACGAGCAGTACTTC.

This clonotype was detected ten times or more. V usage is TRBV19 and J usage is TRBJ1-1; D is unresolved. The CDR3 is 14 amino acids. Trimming shortened V by 1 base and J by 1 base, and 7 bases separated the two germline ends. Germline values: CDR1 LNHDA, CDR2 SQIVND (reference sequence). In nucleotides, the CDR3 is TGTGCCAGTAGTATAGGACCGTCGAACACTGAAGCTTTCTTT. It translates to CASSIGPSNTEAFF.

The chain recombines TRBV6-1 with TRBJ2-7; D remains unclear. The CDR3 has 13 residues. Trimming removed 0 bases from V and 5 bases from J, with 8 bases in between. Germline loops: CDR1 MNHNS, CDR2 SASEGT. CDR3 bases: TGTGCCAGCAGTGAAGCAGTGATCGACGAGCAGTACTTC. Its translation: CASSEAVIDEQYF.